The 32 T cell receptor beta chains in this list originate from one sample, sequenced in a study of Ad26.COV2.S vaccination and SARS-CoV-2 variants. Only in-frame clones appear in the TCRdb table, and some are missing; sequencing was by immunoSEQ multiplex PCR. The data show about 680,000 clones, roughly 90% seen once. Treatment given: 15 to 20 received Ad26.COV2.S at low or high dose, single or two shots; about 5 received placebo; per-sample allocation not given. It was on day 63 after the first vaccine or placebo injection that samples were taken. The material sequenced was peripheral blood, taken in a trial of Ad26.COV2.S vaccine versus placebo. These TCRs come from a person aged 18 to 65 who received the Ad26.COV2.S COVID-19 vaccine or a placebo.

V and J are TRBV7-2 and TRBJ2-3; 9 bases line up with TRBD2. Germline V lookup: CDR1 SGHTA, CDR2 FQGNSA. The CDR3 spans 16 residues. The V segment lost 3 bases and the J segment 6 bases; nucleotides outside the gene matches: 10. The CDR3 bases are TGTGCCAGCAGCTTGAGGCGGGGGGGAAGGGAGGATACGCAGTATTTT. Protein: CASSLRRGGREDTQYF.

The chain combines TRBV7-9 with TRBJ1-1; D gene ambiguous. CDR3 length: 15 amino acids. CDR1 SEHNR and CDR2 FQNEAQ come from the germline V gene (reference sequence). V lost 3 bases to trimming and J lost 4 bases, with 15 bases between them. CDR3 in DNA: TGTGCCAGCAGCTTTACGGGGATGGGGAGCACTGAAGCTTTCTTT. This codes for CASSFTGMGSTEAFF.

The chain carries TRBV24-1 and TRBJ2-3; D tentatively fits TRBD1 or TRBD2 (5 bases each). Trimming removed 4 bases from V and 4 bases from J, with 14 bases in between. This CDR3 comprises 15 residues. Germline CDR1 KGHDR, CDR2 SFDVKD. The CDR3 here is CATSDPGTKPDTQYF. DNA of the CDR3: TGTGCCACCAGTGACCCCGGGACCAAGCCAGATACGCAGTATTTT.

This CDR3 reads CATRKTVYNEQFF. As DNA, the CDR3 is TGTGCCACCAGAAAGACAGTTTACAATGAGCAGTTCTTC. The gene calls are TRBV15 and TRBJ2-1, with D maybe TRBD1 (5 bases). Germline V gives CDR1 LNHNV, CDR2 YYDKDF (reference sequence). This CDR3 region has 13 residues. V was pared by 6 bases and J by 4 bases, with 10 bases between. Together with reference TRBV15 and TRBJ2-1, the CDR3 gives the full variable domain: DAMVIQNPRYQVTQFGKPVTLSCSQTLNHNVMYWYQQKSSQAPKLLFHYYDKDFNNEADTPDNFQSRRPNTSFCFLDIRSPGLGDTAMYLCATRKTVYNEQFFGPGTRLTVL.

About this clone: The same CDR3 also results from other DNA sequences found in this sample. This chain connects TRBV27 to TRBJ1-2; perhaps TRBD1 as D (5 bases). Germline assignment: CDR1 MNHEY and CDR2 SMNVEV (reference sequence). V shed 0 bases and J shed 6 bases, with 5 bases lying between them. This CDR3 region has 12 residues. The CDR3 spells CASSLSGDGYTF. DNA for the CDR3: TGTGCCAGCAGTTTATCGGGGGATGGCTACACCTTC.

The chain combines TRBV18 with TRBJ1-1; D gene uncertain. V lost 6 bases, J lost 1 base, and 12 bases lay in between. Germline V gene data show CDR1 as KGHSH and CDR2 as LQKENI. The CDR3 spans 14 residues. The DNA for the CDR3 is TGTGCCAGCTCGCCCCGACGGAGGAACACTGAAGCTTTCTTT. Amino acids: CASSPRRRNTEAFF.

The CDR3 sequence: CASSMDKESNQPQHF. Written as DNA, the CDR3 is TGTGCCAGTAGTATGGATAAAGAGAGCAATCAGCCCCAGCATTTT. The genes are TRBV19 and TRBJ1-5; D gene ambiguous. Germline V gene sequence: CDR1 LNHDA, CDR2 SQIVND (reference sequence). V was cut by 3 bases and J by 1 base, with 10 bases left in between. The CDR3 has 15 amino acids.

V and J are TRBV7-2 and TRBJ2-1; D is unresolved. V shed 0 bases and J shed 10 bases, with 13 bases lying between them. The CDR3 is 14 residues long. CDR1 and CDR2 from the germline V gene are SGHTA and FQGNSA. In DNA form, the CDR3 reads TGTGCCAGCAGCTTAGCGCCAACTATCGGGGAGCAGTTCTTC. This encodes CASSLAPTIGEQFF.

This rearrangement joins TRBV19 to TRBJ1-1; TRBD1 aligns across 9 bases. Germline CDR1 LNHDA, CDR2 SQIVND (reference sequence). This CDR3 has 15 amino acids. The ends lost 4 bases at V and 3 bases at J; junction bases unmatched: 6. CDR3 sequence: CASSRDREWDTEAFF. DNA for the CDR3: TGTGCCAGTAGTAGGGACAGGGAATGGGACACTGAAGCTTTCTTT.

For this clone: Within the sample, other DNA sequences also encode this same CDR3. The rearrangement links TRBV7-2 to TRBJ1-3; 10 bases are a match to TRBD1. CDR3 length equals 15 residues. The V and J ends lost 3 bases and 1 base, in that order; junction bases with no gene match: 0. CDR1 SGHTA and CDR2 FQGNSA come from the germline V gene. The CDR3 region has the DNA TGTGCCAGCAGCTTGGACAGGGGGTCTGGAAACACCATATATTTT. It specifies CASSLDRGSGNTIYF.

The chain links TRBV10-2 to TRBJ1-1; no firm D call. This CDR3 has 13 residues. The ends were cut back, 6 bases at V and 4 bases at J, with 12 bases in the middle. Per germline, CDR1 WSHSY and CDR2 SAAADI. The CDR3 is CASSHTVGTEAFF. DNA for the CDR3: TGCGCCAGCAGCCACACGGTTGGCACTGAAGCTTTCTTT.

This chain joins TRBV4-3 and TRBJ2-3, with D unclear. The CDR3 sequence is 15 residues long. Trimming shortened V by 1 base and J by 3 bases, and 11 bases separated the two germline ends. Germline CDR1 and CDR2: LGHNA and YSLEER. The CDR3 DNA reads TGCGCCAGCAGCCAAGGAGGTGGGTTTACAGATACGCAGTATTTT. Amino acids: CASSQGGGFTDTQYF.

The chain employs TRBV5-1 and TRBJ2-7; 13 positions agree with TRBD2. The germline gives CDR1 SGHRS, CDR2 YFSETQ. The V gene end was trimmed by 4 bases and the J gene end by 2 bases; junction bases not matched to a gene: 6. The length of the CDR3 is 16 residues. The CDR3 DNA follows: TGCGCCAGCAGCCGGACTAGCGGGAGTCCGGCCTACGAGCAGTACTTC. This translates into CASSRTSGSPAYEQYF.

This chain joins TRBV9 and TRBJ2-5, with 11 positions matching TRBD2. CDR1 and CDR2 from the germline V gene are SGDLS and YYNGEE. CDR3 size: 16 residues. J gave up 5 bases and V 1 base, and 7 bases lay outside the gene matches. DNA of the CDR3: TGTGCCAGCAGCGTATCGGCTAGCGGGGGGTATGAGACCCAGTACTTC. This codes for CASSVSASGGYETQYF.

The chain is built from TRBV4-2 and TRBJ2-5; a possible D gene is TRBD2 (5 bases). There are 15 residues in the CDR3. The V end was cut by 1 base, the J end by 1 base, with 10 bases between. Germline assignment: CDR1 LGHNA and CDR2 YNFKEQ. CDR3 amino acids: CASSQGLAVQETQYF. The CDR3, as DNA: TGTGCCAGCAGCCAAGGGCTAGCCGTCCAAGAGACCCAGTACTTC.

This chain joins TRBV30 and TRBJ2-2; D is ambiguous. The V end lost 0 bases, the J end lost 2 bases, and 7 bases lay between the germline ends. The germline V gene has CDR1 GTSNPN and CDR2 SVGIG (reference sequence). CDR3 size: 14 residues. This chain's CDR3 is CAWSVVSNTGELFF. The CDR3 DNA sequence: TGTGCCTGGAGTGTGGTCAGTAACACCGGGGAGCTGTTTTTT.

The chain recombines TRBV7-8 with TRBJ2-2; TRBD2 matches 11 bases. Trimming removed 6 bases from V and 6 bases from J; junction bases left unmatched: 15. There are 18 residues in the CDR3. Germline loops: CDR1 SGHVS, CDR2 FQNEAQ. CDR3 region: CASRRLAGLLATSGELFF. CDR3 sequence (DNA): TGTGCCAGCAGACGACTAGCGGGGCTTTTGGCTACATCCGGGGAGCTGTTTTTT.

To note about this clone: Other DNA variants within this sample encode the same CDR3. The rearrangement links TRBV5-1 to TRBJ1-2, with a possible D match to TRBD1 (5 bases). The CDR3 is 13 amino acids. Trimming shortened V by 3 bases and J by 3 bases, and 9 bases separated the two germline ends. CDR1 is SGHRS and CDR2 is YFSETQ in the germline V gene. Here the CDR3 DNA reads TGCGCCAGCAGCTCCGGGACGGACTATGGCTACACCTTC. This translates into CASSSGTDYGYTF. The full variable domain, its missing parts supplied by reference TRBV5-1 and TRBJ1-2, is KAGVTQTPRYLIKTRGQQVTLSCSPISGHRSVSWYQQTPGQGLQFLFEYFSETQRNKGNFPGRFSGRQFSNSRSEMNVSTLELGDSALYLCASSSGTDYGYTFGSGTRLTVV.

The chain carries TRBV6-1 and TRBJ2-6; no reliable D call. V lost 3 bases, J lost 0 bases, and 18 bases lay in between. The germline gives CDR1 MNHNS, CDR2 SASEGT. CDR3 size: 19 residues. CDR3 residues: CASSERRPRASSGANVLTF. Here the CDR3 DNA reads TGTGCCAGCAGTGAGCGACGGCCCAGAGCGAGCTCTGGGGCCAACGTCCTGACTTTC.

This chain's CDR3 is CASSKSGQGTDTQYF. CDR3 nucleotides: TGTGCCAGTAGTAAGTCGGGACAGGGGACAGATACGCAGTATTTT. The chain employs TRBV19 and TRBJ2-3; the match to TRBD1 covers 10 bases. The CDR3 contains 15 residues. Looked up from germline, CDR1 is LNHDA and CDR2 is SQIVND (reference sequence). V trimming: 4 bases; J trimming: 3 bases; junction bases outside the gene matches: 4.

J is TRBJ1-1 and V is TRBV2; 8 bases are shared with TRBD1. Germline CDR1 is SNHLY and CDR2 is FYNNEI. V gave up 10 bases and J gave up 0 bases; unmatched junction bases: 7. The length of the CDR3 is 14 residues. CDR3 protein: CAIRRGPMNTEAFF. The DNA of the CDR3 is TGTGCCATCCGCAGGGGGCCGATGAACACTGAAGCTTTCTTT. Supplemented by reference TRBV2 and TRBJ1-1, the full variable domain reads EPEVTQTPSHQVTQMGQEVILRCVPISNHLYFYWYRQILGQKVEFLVSFYNNEISEKSEIFDDQFSVERPDGSNFTLKIRSTKLEDSAMYFCAIRRGPMNTEAFFGQGTRLTVV.

Written as DNA, the CDR3 is TGTGCCAGCAGCTCCAGACAGGGTACCTACGAGCAGTACTTC. This encodes CASSSRQGTYEQYF. This chain uses TRBV7-2 with TRBJ2-7; 7 positions agree with TRBD1. With V trimmed by 4 bases and J by 2 bases, 5 bases remained unmatched. Germline CDR1 is SGHTA and CDR2 is FQGNSA. This CDR3 is built from 14 residues. The entire variable domain, with the rest obtained from reference TRBV7-2 and TRBJ2-7, is as follows: GAGVSQSPSNKVTEKGKDVELRCDPISGHTALYWYRQSLGQGLEFLIYFQGNSAPDKSGLPSDRFSAERTGGSVSTLTIQRTQQEDSAVYLCASSSRQGTYEQYFGPGTRLTVT.

The chain carries TRBV30 and TRBJ1-3; possibly TRBD1 for D (5 bases). The ends were cut back, 4 bases at V and 2 bases at J, with 15 bases in the middle. CDR1 is GTSNPN and CDR2 is SVGIG in the germline V gene (reference sequence). This CDR3 comprises 15 residues. As DNA, the CDR3 is TGTGCCTGGACCATCCAGGGAAGGGCTGGAAACACCATATATTTT. Amino acid sequence: CAWTIQGRAGNTIYF.

This chain uses TRBV4-2 with TRBJ2-7, with TRBD1 matching over 9 bases. The ends lost 4 bases at V and 4 bases at J; junction bases unmatched: 8. Germline loops: CDR1 LGHNA, CDR2 YNFKEQ. The CDR3 contains 15 residues. The CDR3 sequence is CASSPRTGDVYEQYF. In DNA form, the CDR3 reads TGTGCCAGCAGCCCGCGGACAGGGGACGTATACGAGCAGTACTTC.

J is TRBJ1-3 and V is TRBV19; D is unclear. Trimming removed 7 bases at V and 9 bases at J, with 7 bases between. This CDR3 is 10 amino acids long. Germline V gene lookup returns CDR1 LNHDA and CDR2 SQIVND (reference sequence). CDR3 DNA sequence: TGTGCCAGTATTAGCTCCACCATATATTTT. Encoded protein: CASISSTIYF.

V and J are TRBV3-1 (or the pseudogene TRBV3-2) and TRBJ2-6; D may be TRBD1 (6 bases). The CDR3 spans 17 residues. Germline V lookup: CDR1 LGHDT, CDR2 YNNKEL (reference sequence). The V gene lost 4 bases and the J gene lost 2 bases, with 15 bases spanning the gap. The CDR3 sequence: CASSPLAGAAGANVLTF. The CDR3 nucleotides are TGTGCCAGCAGCCCTCTTGCAGGGGCTGCTGGGGCCAACGTCCTGACTTTC.

This chain connects TRBV9 to TRBJ2-1, with D maybe TRBD2 (5 bases). CDR3 length equals 15 residues. Looked up from germline, CDR1 is SGDLS and CDR2 is YYNGEE. V lost 0 bases to trimming and J lost 8 bases, with 15 bases between them. The CDR3 DNA sequence: TGTGCCAGCAGCGTAGAGGCTAGCCGAGCCCATGAGCAGTTCTTC. Its protein product is CASSVEASRAHEQFF.

This clone was counted only a few times. V is TRBV19 and J is TRBJ2-7, with D possibly matching TRBD1 (7 bases). Trimming cost V 6 bases and J 3 bases, with 15 bases left between them. The CDR3 contains 14 residues. Germline CDR1 and CDR2: LNHDA and SQIVND (reference sequence). Here the CDR3 reads CASSQGGQNYEQYF. CDR3 DNA: TGTGCCAGTAGCCAGGGGGGACAAAACTACGAGCAGTACTTC.

The chain recombines TRBV24-1 with TRBJ2-7; D may be TRBD1 (6 bases). V was clipped by 12 bases and J by 5 bases, with 16 bases between them. The CDR3 covers 12 residues. Germline CDR1 and CDR2: KGHDR and SFDVKD. CDR3 sequence: CASQKGDHEQYF. The CDR3, as DNA: TGTGCCTCGCAAAAGGGGGACCACGAGCAGTACTTC.

The genes are TRBV7-8 and TRBJ1-1, with D maybe TRBD1 (6 bases). The germline gives CDR1 SGHVS, CDR2 FQNEAQ. Trimming cost V 1 base and J 5 bases, with 14 bases left between them. This CDR3 region has 15 residues. CDR3 sequence reads: CASSLDPGAGTEAFF. The CDR3 DNA reads TGTGCCAGCAGCTTAGATCCGGGGGCAGGGACTGAAGCTTTCTTT.

The chain uses TRBV21-1 and TRBJ2-6; TRBD2, the D gene given by the table, was not confirmed from the DNA. TRBV21-1 is a pseudogene segment. CDR3 length equals 20 residues. The CDR3 loop is CASSKVGIRGSRHGANVLTF. The CDR3 nucleotides read TGTGCCAGCAGCAAAGTTGGTATTCGGGGGTCAAGGCATGGGGCCAACGTCCTGACTTTC.

This chain uses TRBV5-1 with TRBJ2-1; D gene ambiguous. Between the trimmed V and J ends, which lost 0 bases and 7 bases, there was a span of 11 bases. Germline values: CDR1 SGHRS, CDR2 YFSETQ. This CDR3 has 14 amino acids. CDR3 nucleotides: TGCGCCAGCAGCTTGGCCGATAGGGTGAATGAGCAGTTCTTC. Translation: CASSLADRVNEQFF.